What follows are 16 T cell receptor beta chains derived from one specimen sequenced in a study of T cell repertoires in cytomegalovirus infection. Their antigen targets remain unknown. TCRdb called the reads again in MiXCR, with one record for every CDR3 protein. Altogether approximately 350,000 distinct CDR3 sequences are present, roughly 36% being singletons, with the ten largest covering around an eighth. This specimen was cultured PBMCs, taken from culture after CMV antigen stimulation. These receptors all stem from a human donor in good health (CMV status not recorded). Some clones in this sample may be carry-over from other donors' samples.

Sample share makes this clonotype medium-sized. This rearrangement joins TRBV7-8 to TRBJ1-5, with TRBD1 matching 7 bases. The CDR3 totals 15 residues. Germline lookup yields CDR1 SGHVS and CDR2 FQNEAQ. The J segment lost 6 bases and the V segment lost 5 bases, leaving 10 bases of the junction unmatched. CDR3 in DNA: TGTGCCAGCAGCGCCTTACAGGGGCCGAGTCAGCCCCAGCATTTT. Translated, it gives CASSALQGPSQPQHF.

V usage is TRBV4-3 and J usage is TRBJ2-7; 10 bases agree with TRBD2. CDR3 length: 15 residues. V was pared by 0 bases and J by 5 bases, with 4 bases of the junction left unmatched. Per the germline V gene, CDR1 is LGHNA and CDR2 is YSLEER. CDR3 sequence (DNA): TGCGCCAGCAGCCAAGATCAAGCGGGAGGGGACGAGCAGTACTTC. Its translation is CASSQDQAGGDEQYF.

The chain is built from TRBV7-2 and TRBJ1-3; D gene ambiguous. This CDR3 has 12 amino acids. Per the germline V gene, CDR1 is SGHTA and CDR2 is FQGNSA. V dropped 6 bases and J dropped 5 bases, with 8 bases sitting between them. The CDR3 protein is CASSLSRNTIYF. The CDR3 nucleotides read TGTGCCAGCAGTTTGTCCCGAAACACCATATATTTT. Together with reference TRBV7-2 and TRBJ1-3, the CDR3 gives the full variable domain: GAGVSQSPSNKVTEKGKDVELRCDPISGHTALYWYRQSLGQGLEFLIYFQGNSAPDKSGLPSDRFSAERTGGSVSTLTIQRTQQEDSAVYLCASSLSRNTIYFGEGSWLTVV.

This sequence joins TRBV12-5 and TRBJ2-4; 7 positions agree with TRBD1. CDR1 is LGHNT, CDR2 FRNRAP, per germline. The V and J ends lost 6 bases and 1 base, in that order; junction bases with no gene match: 9. The CDR3 loop spans 16 amino acids. The CDR3 spells CASGPQGMGAKNIQYF. The DNA of the CDR3 is TGTGCTAGTGGCCCACAGGGGATGGGTGCCAAAAACATTCAGTACTTC.

This chain connects TRBV2 to TRBJ1-4, with 9 bases aligning to TRBD1. The length of the CDR3 is 18 residues. The germline CDR1 and CDR2 sequences are SNHLY and FYNNEI. V shed 8 bases, J shed 2 bases, and the junction held 15 bases outside the gene matches. The CDR3 DNA reads TGTGCCAGCTCCCTAACCCGGGACAGGGTTAACACTAATGAAAAACTGTTTTTT. Its protein is CASSLTRDRVNTNEKLFF.

This clonotype was seen only a few times. The rearrangement links TRBV7-8 to TRBJ2-5; TRBD2 is a possible D gene (5 bases). Germline V CDR1 and CDR2: SGHVS, FQNEAQ. V lost 3 bases and J 5 bases, leaving 13 bases between the germline ends. The CDR3 is 14 residues long. CDR3 nucleotide sequence: TGTGCCAGCAGCTTGCGGGCTACAAGCGAGACCCAGTACTTC. Translated: CASSLRATSETQYF.

This clonotype was seen a few times. The J gene is TRBJ1-1, the V gene TRBV7-9; D is uncertain. Per the germline V gene, CDR1 is SEHNR and CDR2 is FQNEAQ (reference sequence). Trimming removed 0 bases at V and 5 bases at J, with 10 bases between. The CDR3 consists of 14 residues. CDR3 bases: TGTGCCAGCAGCTTAGCGGGTGAGTGGACTGAAGCTTTCTTT. It yields the protein CASSLAGEWTEAFF.

This clonotype was detected ten times or more. The rearrangement joins TRBV7-6 to TRBJ1-5; 8 nucleotides agree with TRBD1. Germline values: CDR1 SGHVS, CDR2 FNYEAQ. The J segment lost 5 bases and the V segment lost 5 bases, leaving 2 bases of the junction unmatched. The CDR3 contains 13 residues. Written as DNA, the CDR3 is TGTGCCAGCAGCCCAGGGGGCTATCAGCCCCAGCATTTT. This translates into CASSPGGYQPQHF.

This chain joins TRBV28 and TRBJ2-3; perhaps D is TRBD1 or TRBD2 (7 bases each). V was pared by 3 bases and J by 5 bases, with 15 bases between. The germline V gene has CDR1 MDHEN and CDR2 SYDVKM. The CDR3 totals 15 residues. CDR3 residues: CASSLGGGAGDTQYF. The CDR3 DNA reads as TGTGCCAGCAGTTTGGGAGGGGGCGCCGGAGATACGCAGTATTTT. Full variable domain (rest looked up from reference TRBV28 and TRBJ2-3): DVKVTQSSRYLVKRTGEKVFLECVQDMDHENMFWYRQDPGLGLRLIYFSYDVKMKEKGDIPEGYSVSREKKERFSLILESASTNQTSMYLCASSLGGGAGDTQYFGPGTRLTVL.

The gene calls are TRBV12-3 or TRBV12-4 and TRBJ1-6; TRBD1 agrees at 9 bases. Trimming removed 2 bases from V and 9 bases from J; junction bases left unmatched: 2. This CDR3 is 14 amino acids long. The CDR3 nucleotides are TGTGCCAGCAGTTTAACAGGGGGCAGTTCACCCCTCCACTTT. Residues: CASSLTGGSSPLHF.

The chain recombines TRBV12-3 or TRBV12-4 with TRBJ2-1; 11 positions match TRBD2. CDR3 length: 17 amino acids. The J segment lost 5 bases and the V segment lost 2 bases, leaving 8 bases of the junction unmatched. The CDR3 loop reads CASSLPHGTSGHNEQFF. In DNA form, the CDR3 reads TGTGCCAGCAGTTTACCGCACGGGACTAGCGGCCACAATGAGCAGTTCTTC.

This clonotype occurred a few times. This sequence joins TRBV7-2 and TRBJ2-7; unclear D gene. This CDR3 region has 12 residues. CDR1 and CDR2 (germline): SGHTA, FQGNSA. The V and J ends lost 5 bases and 2 bases respectively, with 7 bases between them. The chain's CDR3 is CASSPRPYEQYV. The CDR3 coding sequence is TGTGCCAGCAGCCCGCGACCCTACGAGCAGTACGTC.

CDR3 DNA sequence: TGTGCCAGCAGGCCTGACAGGAACCAAGAGACCCAGTACTTC. Translation gives CASRPDRNQETQYF. This chain joins TRBV12-3 or TRBV12-4 and TRBJ2-5; a weak D match, TRBD1 (6 bases). This CDR3 is built from 14 residues. Trimming pared 6 bases from V and 0 bases from J, leaving 11 bases between.

This clonotype is a singleton in its sample. V usage is TRBV24-1 and J usage is TRBJ2-3; D is undetermined. V was shortened by 0 bases and J by 1 base, with 13 bases between the two germline ends. Germline-derived CDR1 and CDR2 are KGHDR and SFDVKD. This CDR3 comprises 17 residues. The CDR3 loop reads CATSDLPGGWGTDTQYF. CDR3 DNA sequence: TGTGCCACCAGTGATTTGCCGGGCGGCTGGGGCACAGATACGCAGTATTTT.

This clonotype showed up just a few times. This chain connects TRBV4-1 to TRBJ2-1; 11 bases are a match to TRBD1. V trimming: 6 bases; J trimming: 15 bases; junction bases outside the gene matches: 4. This CDR3 is 11 amino acids long. From germline, CDR1 is MGHRA and CDR2 YSYEKL. Here the CDR3 DNA reads TGCGCCAGCAGTTCGGACAGGGGGCCGTTCTTC. Encoded protein: CASSSDRGPFF.

The V gene is TRBV7-8, the J gene TRBJ1-3; 10 positions match TRBD1. With V trimmed by 5 bases and J by 0 bases, 7 bases remained unmatched. The germline V gene has CDR1 SGHVS and CDR2 FQNEAQ. The CDR3 sequence is 17 residues long. CDR3 loop: CASSRGGQGFSGNTIYF. The CDR3, as DNA: TGTGCCAGCAGCCGCGGGGGACAGGGGTTCTCTGGAAACACCATATATTTT.